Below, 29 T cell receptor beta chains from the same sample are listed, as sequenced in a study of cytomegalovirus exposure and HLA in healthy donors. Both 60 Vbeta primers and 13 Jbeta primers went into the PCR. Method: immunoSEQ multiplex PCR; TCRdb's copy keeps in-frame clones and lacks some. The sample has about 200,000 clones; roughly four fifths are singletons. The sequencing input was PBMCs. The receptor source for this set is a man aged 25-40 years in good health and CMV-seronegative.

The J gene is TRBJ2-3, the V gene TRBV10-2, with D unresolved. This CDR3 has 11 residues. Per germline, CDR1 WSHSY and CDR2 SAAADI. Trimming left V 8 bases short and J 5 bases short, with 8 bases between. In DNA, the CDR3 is TGCGCCAGCCTCTCCGGAGATACGCAGTATTTT. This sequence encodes CASLSGDTQYF.

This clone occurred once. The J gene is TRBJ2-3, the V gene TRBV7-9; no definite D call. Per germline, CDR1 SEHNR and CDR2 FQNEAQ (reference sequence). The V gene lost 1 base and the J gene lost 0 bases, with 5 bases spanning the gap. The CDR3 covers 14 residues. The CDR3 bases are TGTGCCAGCAGCTTAGTGACTAGCACAGATACGCAGTATTTT. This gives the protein CASSLVTSTDTQYF.

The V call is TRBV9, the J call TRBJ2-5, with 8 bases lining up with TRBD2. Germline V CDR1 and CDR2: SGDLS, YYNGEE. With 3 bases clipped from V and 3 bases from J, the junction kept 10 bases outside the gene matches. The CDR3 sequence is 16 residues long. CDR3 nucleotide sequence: TGTGCCAGCAGCGCCCGGGGGGGAGGGCCGGAAGAGACCCAGTACTTC. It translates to CASSARGGGPEETQYF.

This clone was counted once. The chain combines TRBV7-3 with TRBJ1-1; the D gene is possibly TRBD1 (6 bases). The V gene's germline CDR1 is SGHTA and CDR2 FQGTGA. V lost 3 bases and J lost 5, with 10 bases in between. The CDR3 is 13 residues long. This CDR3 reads CASSLGTQTEAFF. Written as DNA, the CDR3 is TGTGCCAGCAGCTTGGGGACACAAACTGAAGCTTTCTTT.

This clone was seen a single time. As DNA, the CDR3 is TGTGCCAGCAGTTCCGGGACAGGGCATCAGCCCCAGCATTTT. Translation: CASSSGTGHQPQHF. The chain joins TRBV28 to TRBJ1-5, with 9 bases fitting TRBD1. J lost 5 bases, V lost 4 bases, and 3 bases had no gene match. There are 14 residues in the CDR3. Germline CDR1 is MDHEN and CDR2 is SYDVKM.

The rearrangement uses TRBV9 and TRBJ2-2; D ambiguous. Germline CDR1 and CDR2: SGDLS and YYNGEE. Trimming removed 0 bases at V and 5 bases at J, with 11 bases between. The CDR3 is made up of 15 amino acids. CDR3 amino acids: CASSVDGRQTGELFF. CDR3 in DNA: TGTGCCAGCAGCGTAGATGGCAGGCAAACCGGGGAGCTGTTTTTT.

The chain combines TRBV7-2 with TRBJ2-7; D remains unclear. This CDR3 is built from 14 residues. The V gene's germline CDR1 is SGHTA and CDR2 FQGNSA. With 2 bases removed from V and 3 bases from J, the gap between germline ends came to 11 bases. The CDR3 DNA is TGTGCCAGCAGCTTACAGGAAGTTTACTACGAGCAGTACTTC. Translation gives CASSLQEVYYEQYF.

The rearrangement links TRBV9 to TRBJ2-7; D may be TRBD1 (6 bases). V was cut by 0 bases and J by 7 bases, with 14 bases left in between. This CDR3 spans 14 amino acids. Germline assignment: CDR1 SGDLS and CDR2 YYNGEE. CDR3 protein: CASSVANRVGEQYF. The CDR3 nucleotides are TGTGCCAGCAGCGTAGCCAACAGGGTGGGGGAGCAGTACTTC.

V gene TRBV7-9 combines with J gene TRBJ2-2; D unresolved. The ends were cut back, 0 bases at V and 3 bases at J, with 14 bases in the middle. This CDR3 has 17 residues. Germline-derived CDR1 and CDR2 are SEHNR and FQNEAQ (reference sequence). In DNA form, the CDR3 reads TGTGCCAGCAGCTTAGCCTCAGTTGGTTTGTACACCGGGGAGCTGTTTTTT. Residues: CASSLASVGLYTGELFF.

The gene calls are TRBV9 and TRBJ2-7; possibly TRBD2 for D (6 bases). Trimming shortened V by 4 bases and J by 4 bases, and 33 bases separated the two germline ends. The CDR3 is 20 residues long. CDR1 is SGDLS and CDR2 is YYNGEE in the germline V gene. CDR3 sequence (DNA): TGTGCCAGCAGCCCCCCCCTGGAGGGCGGAGGACCTAATCCGTTATACGAGCAGTACTTC. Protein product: CASSPPLEGGGPNPLYEQYF.

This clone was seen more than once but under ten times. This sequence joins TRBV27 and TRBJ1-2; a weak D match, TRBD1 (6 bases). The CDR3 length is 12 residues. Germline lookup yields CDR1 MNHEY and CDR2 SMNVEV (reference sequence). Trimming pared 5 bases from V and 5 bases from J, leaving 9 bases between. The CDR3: CASSTTGYGYTF. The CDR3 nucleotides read TGTGCCAGCAGTACAACAGGGTATGGCTACACCTTC.

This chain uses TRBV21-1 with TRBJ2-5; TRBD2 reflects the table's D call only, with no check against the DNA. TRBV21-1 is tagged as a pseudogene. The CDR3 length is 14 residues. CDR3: CASSKAVSGSFGYF. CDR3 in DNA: TGTGCCAGCAGCAAAGCTGTTAGCGGGAGTTTCGGGTACTTC.

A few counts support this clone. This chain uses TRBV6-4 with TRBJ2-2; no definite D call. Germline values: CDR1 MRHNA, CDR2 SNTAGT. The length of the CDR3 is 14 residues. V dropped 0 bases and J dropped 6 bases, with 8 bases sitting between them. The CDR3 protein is CASSDSVGAGELFF. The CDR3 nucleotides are TGTGCCAGCAGTGACTCCGTGGGCGCCGGGGAGCTGTTTTTT.

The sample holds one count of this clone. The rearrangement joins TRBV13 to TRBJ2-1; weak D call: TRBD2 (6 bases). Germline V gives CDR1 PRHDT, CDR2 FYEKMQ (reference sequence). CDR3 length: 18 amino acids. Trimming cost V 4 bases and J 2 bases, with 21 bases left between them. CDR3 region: CASSSKKISGYTYNEQFF. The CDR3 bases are TGTGCCAGCAGCTCAAAGAAAATTAGCGGATACACCTACAATGAGCAGTTCTTC. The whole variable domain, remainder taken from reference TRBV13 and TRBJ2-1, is AAGVIQSPRHLIKEKRETATLKCYPIPRHDTVYWYQQGPGQDPQFLISFYEKMQSDKGSIPDRFSAQQFSDYHSELNMSSLELGDSALYFCASSSKKISGYTYNEQFFGPGTRLTVL.

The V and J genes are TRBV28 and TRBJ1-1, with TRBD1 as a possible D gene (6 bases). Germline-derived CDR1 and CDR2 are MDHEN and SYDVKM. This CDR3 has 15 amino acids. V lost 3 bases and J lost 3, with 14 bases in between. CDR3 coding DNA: TGTGCCAGCAGTTTGGACAGTCTCGGGGACACTGAAGCTTTCTTT. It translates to CASSLDSLGDTEAFF.

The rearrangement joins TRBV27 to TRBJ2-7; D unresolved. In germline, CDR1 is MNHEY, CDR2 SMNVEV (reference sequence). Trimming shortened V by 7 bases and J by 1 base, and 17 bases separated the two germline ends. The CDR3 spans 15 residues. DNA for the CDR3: TGTGCCAGCAAACCCTCTCTGAGTCCTTCCTACGAGCAGTACTTC. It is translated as CASKPSLSPSYEQYF.

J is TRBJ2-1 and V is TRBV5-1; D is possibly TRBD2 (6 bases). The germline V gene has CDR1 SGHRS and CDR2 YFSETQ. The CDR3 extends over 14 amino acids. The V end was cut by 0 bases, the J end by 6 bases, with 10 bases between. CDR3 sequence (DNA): TGCGCCAGCAGCTTGGTGGGACTCCCCAATGAGCAGTTCTTC. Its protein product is CASSLVGLPNEQFF.

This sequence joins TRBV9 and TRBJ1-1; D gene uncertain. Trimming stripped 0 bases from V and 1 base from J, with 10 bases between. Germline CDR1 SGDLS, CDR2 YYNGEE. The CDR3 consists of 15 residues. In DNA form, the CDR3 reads TGTGCCAGCAGCGTAGATGTATCGGGGAACACTGAAGCTTTCTTT. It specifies CASSVDVSGNTEAFF. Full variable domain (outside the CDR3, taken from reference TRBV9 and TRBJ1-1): DSGVTQTPKHLITATGQRVTLRCSPRSGDLSVYWYQQSLDQGLQFLIQYYNGEERAKGNILERFSAQQFPDLHSELNLSSLELGDSALYFCASSVDVSGNTEAFFGQGTRLTVV.

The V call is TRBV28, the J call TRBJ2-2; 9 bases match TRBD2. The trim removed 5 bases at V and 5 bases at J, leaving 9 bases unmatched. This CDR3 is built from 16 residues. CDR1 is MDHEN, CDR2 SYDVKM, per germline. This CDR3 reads CASSPRDSGRTGELFF. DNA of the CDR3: TGTGCCAGCAGTCCACGGGACAGCGGGAGGACCGGGGAGCTGTTTTTT.

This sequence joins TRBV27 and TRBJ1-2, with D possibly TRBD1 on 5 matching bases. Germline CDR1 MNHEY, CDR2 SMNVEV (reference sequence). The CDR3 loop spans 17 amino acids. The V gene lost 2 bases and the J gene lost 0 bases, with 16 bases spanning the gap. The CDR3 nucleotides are TGTGCCAGCAGTTTAATCCCCCCCAGCAGGGCTAACTATGGCTACACCTTC. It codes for CASSLIPPSRANYGYTF.

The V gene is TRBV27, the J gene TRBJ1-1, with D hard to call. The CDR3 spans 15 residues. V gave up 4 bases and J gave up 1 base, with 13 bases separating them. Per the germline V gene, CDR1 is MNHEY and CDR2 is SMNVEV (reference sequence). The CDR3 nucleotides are TGTGCCAGCAGTTCCTTACAGATACAGAACACTGAAGCTTTCTTT. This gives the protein CASSSLQIQNTEAFF.

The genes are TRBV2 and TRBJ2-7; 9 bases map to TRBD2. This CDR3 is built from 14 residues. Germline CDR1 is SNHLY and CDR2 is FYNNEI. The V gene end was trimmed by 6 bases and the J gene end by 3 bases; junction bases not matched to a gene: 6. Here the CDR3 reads CASSLGLAHYEQYF. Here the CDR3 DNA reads TGTGCCAGCAGCCTCGGACTAGCGCACTACGAGCAGTACTTC.

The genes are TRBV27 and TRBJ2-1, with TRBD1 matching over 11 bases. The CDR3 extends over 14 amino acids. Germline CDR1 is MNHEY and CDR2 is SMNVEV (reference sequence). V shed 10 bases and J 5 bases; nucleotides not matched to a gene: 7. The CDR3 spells CATWGTGGNNEQFF. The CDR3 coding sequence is TGTGCCACCTGGGGGACAGGGGGAAACAATGAGCAGTTCTTC.

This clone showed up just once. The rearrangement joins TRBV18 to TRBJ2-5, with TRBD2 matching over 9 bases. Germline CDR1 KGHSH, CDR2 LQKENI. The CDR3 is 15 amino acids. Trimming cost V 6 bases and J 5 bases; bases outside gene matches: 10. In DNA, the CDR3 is TGTGCCAGCTCCCTATTTAGCGGGAGCGAGGAGACCCAGTACTTC. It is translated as CASSLFSGSEETQYF.

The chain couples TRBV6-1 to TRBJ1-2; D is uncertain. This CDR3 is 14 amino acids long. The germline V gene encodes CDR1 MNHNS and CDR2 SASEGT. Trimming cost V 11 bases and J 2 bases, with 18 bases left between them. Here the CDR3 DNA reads TGTGCCGCCTTTCGTTACCGGGAAAACTATGGCTACACCTTC. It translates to CAAFRYRENYGYTF.

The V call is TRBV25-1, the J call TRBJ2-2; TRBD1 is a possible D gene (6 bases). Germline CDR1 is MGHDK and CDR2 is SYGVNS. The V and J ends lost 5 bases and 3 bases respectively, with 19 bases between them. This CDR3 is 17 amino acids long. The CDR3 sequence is CASSPGTKVLHTGELFF. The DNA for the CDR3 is TGTGCCAGCAGTCCCGGGACAAAGGTGCTGCACACCGGGGAGCTGTTTTTT.

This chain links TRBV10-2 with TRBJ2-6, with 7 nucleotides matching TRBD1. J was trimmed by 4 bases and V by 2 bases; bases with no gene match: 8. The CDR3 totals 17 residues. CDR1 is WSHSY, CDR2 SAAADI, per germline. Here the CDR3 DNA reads TGCGCCAGCAGTGAGCTTTTACAGGGGTTGGGGGCCAACGTCCTGACTTTC. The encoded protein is CASSELLQGLGANVLTF.

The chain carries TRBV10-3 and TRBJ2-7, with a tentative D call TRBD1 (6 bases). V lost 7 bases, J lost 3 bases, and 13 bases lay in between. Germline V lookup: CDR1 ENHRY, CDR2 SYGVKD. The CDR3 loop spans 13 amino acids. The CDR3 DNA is TGTGCCATCAACCGGGACACTGGCTACGAGCAGTACTTC. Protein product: CAINRDTGYEQYF.

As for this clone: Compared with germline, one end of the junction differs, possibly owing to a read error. The CDR3 DNA reads as TGTGCAAGCACCCTATTGGGCAACCAAGAGACCCAGTACTTC. This encodes CASTLLGNQETQYF. This rearrangement joins TRBV2 to TRBJ2-5; unclear D gene. CDR1 SNHLY and CDR2 FYNNEI come from the germline V gene. This CDR3 is 14 amino acids long. The complete variable domain, with remaining parts taken from reference TRBV2 and TRBJ2-5, reads EPEVTQTPSHQVTQMGQEVILRCVPISNHLYFYWYRQILGQKVEFLVSFYNNEISEKSEIFDDQFSVERPDGSNFTLKIRSTKLEDSAMYFCASTLLGNQETQYFGPGTRLLVL.